The source of this T cell receptor (beta chain) is a study of shared clonotypes between healthy human individuals (TCRdb year 2020). For context, the study as a whole: Three men and a couple of women, aged 18 to 49 years, made up the cohort. For each donor, CD4 naive and CD4 memory were each run on three plates, CD8 naive on two plates, and CD8 memory on one plate. Blood TCR repertoires of about 5 healthy adults were deeply sequenced to estimate repertoire size and the extent of clonotype sharing between individuals. Libraries were prepared and TCR repertoires were sequenced by different laboratories using diverse techniques, in order to increase sequencing depth and limit assay-specific biases. Per donor, leukapheresis produced somewhere between about 0.94 and 9.5 billion PBMCs.

In regard to this clone: The antigen it binds to is not known. The sample holds no much larger clone one base away, and base qualities are not on file.

TCR CDR3 regions were amplified from genomic DNA by multiplex PCR using the deep immunoSEQ assay. Extracted genomic DNA from each cell subset was spread evenly across all wells of several immunoSEQ 96-well plates, with each plate serving as a replicate. Each replicate PCR for sorted subsets received about 220 ng genomic DNA, equal to about 30,000 T cell genomes. Purified libraries were quantified with a Qubit 3.0 fluorometer, sized on a Bioanalyzer 2100, and re-quantified with the KAPA Library Quantification kit. Every immunoSEQ 96-well plate was sequenced on a dedicated single-read 150-cycle Illumina NextSeq 550 flow cell. Under the source paper's analysis protocol: Because the immunoSEQ output included only junctional sequences and no quality scores, the filtering could not be the same as the filtering used for full-length reads. To assign V/J genes and CDR3, sequences were annotated using PyIR, a Python wrapper for IgBLAST v1.9, with IMGT germline references. Reads were filtered out if the reads had weak V/J assignments (E-value above 1e-6), no CDR3, stop codons, out-of-frame junctions, or ambiguous translated residues. V3J clonotypes were defined as sequences sharing an identical inferred V gene, J gene, and CDR3 amino acid sequence. The percentage overlap between two repertoires was calculated by dividing the number of shared unique clonotypes by the size of the smaller repertoire. RTK rarefaction, the Chao1 estimator, and Recon v2.1 estimates of unobserved clonotypes were used to assess repertoire richness. Generation probabilities were computed with OLGA for all TCRbeta clonotypes obtained by the gDNA method from a few donors. TCRdb stores this immuneACCESS table with in-frame sequences only. Part of the clones is absent; in the studies checked, under half of the shortfall reflects unresolved V genes, and no reason is known for the rest. V, J and clone size are taken as reported in that table, and D and trimming were inferred from the DNA itself. The sample table lists 760,000 or so clones, around 96% of them with a count of one. The ten largest clones take up over 0.2% of the sample.

Trimming at the junction amounts to 5 bases on V and 13 bases on J, and the germline ends lie 14 bases apart. Reading from cysteine to phenylalanine, the CDR3 counts 11 amino acids. The read is trimmed to its CDR3 DNA, 33 bases read in frame from base 1. In the germline V gene, CDR1 corresponds to SGHAT and CDR2 to FQNNGV. For the CD8 naive samples, CD45RO-negative cells were positively selected for CCR7, yielding a CD45RA+CCR7+ population from which TemRA cells were excluded. The donors were healthy, HIV-negative adults who had no recently reported acute infections or vaccinations. Only Caucasian adults living in Nashville, Tennessee, USA were represented among the donors. Blood was collected by leukapheresis, and PBMCs were isolated by Ficoll-Histopaque density gradient centrifugation and then cryopreserved in liquid nitrogen vapor phase. Analytical flow cytometry was used to check the purity and quantity of every magnetically sorted T cell population. Genomic DNA was isolated from every sorted fraction and measured by UV absorbance on a Nanodrop 2000c.

Summary of the overall study and its limitations: Compared with non-shared clonotypes, clonotypes shared by all four sorted-subset donors had higher generation probabilities. The genetic and exposure-history diversity represented was limited by the small number of donors. Based on pairwise subsampling, the degree of clonotype sharing among donors was expected to be affected by sequencing depth. Sampling was restricted to blood, and TCR repertoires in tissue are likely to differ from TCR repertoires in blood. Across a few donors, 4.5% to 6.5% of naive CD4, over 3% of naive CD8, approximately 2.5% of memory CD4, and 0.4% of memory CD8 clonotypes were shared. Even with the large sequencing depth, rarefaction of the sorted-subset datasets indicated that sequencing was incomplete. Estimated clonotype richness was generally larger for naive than for memory subsets.

The TCR comes from a young man in good health. Input material: naive CD8+ T cells sorted from blood. The sample's cell subset or site label is to be understood as: CD45RA+CCR7+. The chain joins TRBV11-2 to TRBJ2-5; the D region possibly corresponds to TRBD1 (6 bases align). The CDR3 reads CASSTGSRPYF. The bases are TGTGCCAGCAGCACAGGGAGCCGCCCGTACTTC.